These 32 T cell receptor beta chains came from one sample sequenced in a study of shared clonotypes between healthy human individuals. Using immunoSEQ multiplex PCR, the repertoire was profiled, and TCRdb retains in-frame clones only, with some absent. Altogether roughly 1.4 million clones are present, 98% being singletons, with the ten largest covering over 0.3%. Material: naive CD4+ T cells sorted from blood. Subset here: CD45RA+ positively selected. Source of these receptors: a man aged 25-45 years in good health.

The V call is TRBV5-4, the J call TRBJ2-1; no clear D. This CDR3 spans 13 amino acids. Looked up from germline, CDR1 is SGHNT and CDR2 is YYREEE (reference sequence). V was cut by 4 bases and J by 4 bases, with 9 bases left in between. In DNA form, the CDR3 reads TGTGCCAGCAGCCCGGGTCAATACAATGAGCAGTTCTTC. This translates into CASSPGQYNEQFF.

This chain's CDR3 is CASSTLGYQETQYF. The CDR3 nucleotides read TGTGCCAGCAGCACTCTCGGGTATCAAGAGACCCAGTACTTC. The chain recombines TRBV7-9 with TRBJ2-5; D gene uncertain. The CDR3 has 14 residues. Germline lookup yields CDR1 SEHNR and CDR2 FQNEAQ (reference sequence). Trimming stripped 5 bases from V and 2 bases from J, with 12 bases between.

The rearrangement uses TRBV7-2 and TRBJ2-5, with a tentative D call TRBD2 (5 bases). V lost 0 bases, J lost 2 bases, and 13 bases lay in between. Germline assignment: CDR1 SGHTA and CDR2 FQGNSA. The CDR3 spans 16 residues. CDR3 sequence (DNA): TGTGCCAGCAGCTTAGCGCTCGGGGTGCGGCAAGAGACCCAGTACTTC. It codes for CASSLALGVRQETQYF.

The chain combines TRBV11-2 with TRBJ2-6, with D tentatively TRBD2 (6 bases). This CDR3 region has 17 residues. From germline, CDR1 is SGHAT and CDR2 FQNNGV. Trimming removed 5 bases at V and 2 bases at J, with 16 bases between. The DNA of the CDR3 is TGTGCCAGCAGCCACGTCTTGGGGGGTGCTGGGGCCAACGTCCTGACTTTC. It specifies CASSHVLGGAGANVLTF.

The V gene is TRBV19, the J gene TRBJ1-5; 7 nucleotides match TRBD1. V lost 6 bases and J lost 4; bases outside the gene matches: 3. The V gene's germline CDR1 is LNHDA and CDR2 SQIVND (reference sequence). CDR3 length equals 13 residues. The DNA of the CDR3 is TGTGCCAGTAGGCCAGGGGGGAATCAGCCCCAGCATTTT. Encoded protein: CASRPGGNQPQHF.

The V and J genes are TRBV7-9 and TRBJ1-4; no clear D gene. Germline V gene sequence: CDR1 SEHNR, CDR2 FQNEAQ (reference sequence). The CDR3 length is 15 residues. Trimming removed 7 bases at V and 7 bases at J, with 19 bases between. The CDR3 region has the DNA TGTGCCAGCACCGTGGCGCTAGTTACGAGTGAAAAACTGTTTTTT. Translating gives CASTVALVTSEKLFF.

The chain has TRBV7-2 and TRBJ2-2; D unclear. CDR3 length equals 14 residues. Trimming shortened V by 1 base and J by 0 bases, and 3 bases separated the two germline ends. Germline V gene data show CDR1 as SGHTA and CDR2 as FQGNSA. CDR3 bases: TGTGCCAGCAGCTTAGGGGCGAACACCGGGGAGCTGTTTTTT. Residues: CASSLGANTGELFF.

This chain connects TRBV7-6 to TRBJ2-7; the D is unclear. Germline loops: CDR1 SGHVS, CDR2 FNYEAQ. CDR3 length: 12 amino acids. Trimming took off 1 base at V and 8 bases at J, with 9 bases between the two ends. CDR3 nucleotides: TGTGCCAGCAGCTTAGGGGGTGTTAAGCAGTACTTC. As protein: CASSLGGVKQYF.

The genes are TRBV6-5 and TRBJ1-2, with 7 bases aligning to TRBD1. The CDR3 covers 13 residues. J gave up 7 bases and V 5 bases, and 7 bases lay outside the gene matches. The V gene's germline CDR1 is MNHEY and CDR2 SVGAGI. The CDR3, as DNA: TGTGCCAGCAGTGAATACAGGGGACGTGGCTACACCTTC. Protein product: CASSEYRGRGYTF.

The gene calls are TRBV5-6 and TRBJ1-4, with 10 bases matching TRBD1. J lost 8 bases, V lost 4 bases, and 8 bases had no gene match. Germline CDR1 reads SGHDT; CDR2 reads YYEEEE. The CDR3 has 15 residues. CDR3 nucleotides: TGTGCCAGCAGCCGGACGGACAGGGGGTACGAAAAACTGTTTTTT. Amino acids: CASSRTDRGYEKLFF.

The V gene is TRBV10-3, the J gene TRBJ2-7; D perhaps matches TRBD1 (5 bases). The CDR3 covers 14 residues. V was cut by 5 bases and J by 0 bases, with 11 bases left in between. CDR1 ENHRY and CDR2 SYGVKD come from the germline V gene. In DNA, the CDR3 is TGTGCCATCAGTACAGGACAATCCTCCTACGAGCAGTACTTC. It codes for CAISTGQSSYEQYF.

This chain uses TRBV5-1 with TRBJ2-3; 7 bases are shared with TRBD1. The CDR3 is 12 amino acids. Germline V lookup: CDR1 SGHRS, CDR2 YFSETQ. Unmatched junction bases numbered 1, after V lost 7 bases and J lost 2 bases. The CDR3 DNA is TGCGCCAGCGGACAGGTCACAGATACGCAGTATTTT. Protein product: CASGQVTDTQYF.

The chain has TRBV5-1 and TRBJ2-1; tentatively, D is TRBD1 or TRBD2 (6 bases each). CDR3 length equals 17 residues. The germline V gene has CDR1 SGHRS and CDR2 YFSETQ. The ends were cut back, 2 bases at V and 6 bases at J, with 21 bases in the middle. The CDR3 here is CASSFNTRGGSVNEQFF. In DNA form, the CDR3 reads TGCGCCAGCAGCTTCAATACCAGGGGAGGATCGGTCAATGAGCAGTTCTTC.

V gene TRBV5-1 combines with J gene TRBJ2-7, with unresolved D. Trimming pared 4 bases from V and 3 bases from J, leaving 5 bases between. This CDR3 is 11 amino acids long. Germline CDR1 SGHRS, CDR2 YFSETQ. The CDR3: CASSIDYEQYF. CDR3 coding DNA: TGCGCCAGCAGCATAGACTACGAGCAGTACTTC.

V and J are TRBV6-5 and TRBJ1-1, with no clear D. The CDR3 is 14 residues long. Germline V gene data show CDR1 as MNHEY and CDR2 as SVGAGI. Trimming cost V 7 bases and J 1 base, with 13 bases left between them. DNA of the CDR3: TGTGCCAGCAAGGACGGGTCTACGAACACTGAAGCTTTCTTT. Amino acid sequence: CASKDGSTNTEAFF.

With respect to this clone: The junction departs from germline at one end; a sequencing error may be responsible. The chain joins TRBV12-5 to TRBJ2-1; D gene uncertain. Germline V lookup: CDR1 LGHNT, CDR2 FRNRAP. This CDR3 contains 14 residues. The CDR3 region has the DNA TGTGCTAGTGCTTTGGTGATAGGGCAACATGAGCAGTTCTTC. Translating it yields CASALVIGQHEQFF.

The V and J genes are TRBV28 and TRBJ1-5; no clear D gene. V gave up 6 bases and J gave up 3 bases, with 6 bases separating them. The CDR3 length is 12 residues. The germline gives CDR1 MDHEN, CDR2 SYDVKM. CDR3 in amino acids: CASRINNQPQHF. The CDR3 DNA reads TGTGCCAGCAGGATTAACAATCAGCCCCAGCATTTT.

As concerns this clone: Additional DNA sequences in this sample encode the identical CDR3. The chain is built from TRBV5-1 and TRBJ2-7; 12 bases map to TRBD2. CDR1 and CDR2 (germline): SGHRS, YFSETQ. The CDR3 is 13 amino acids. J lost 2 bases, V lost 7 bases, and 1 base had no gene match. CDR3 protein: CASGLAGTYEQYF. CDR3 in DNA: TGCGCCAGCGGACTAGCGGGAACCTACGAGCAGTACTTC.

The V gene is TRBV20-1, the J gene TRBJ1-2; D gene ambiguous. The CDR3 has 11 residues. The germline V gene has CDR1 DFQATT and CDR2 SNEGSKA (reference sequence). CDR3 bases: TGCAGCCCCCGGGGTTTCTATGGCTACACCTTC. It codes for CSPRGFYGYTF.

The genes are TRBV19 and TRBJ2-1, with D unclear. The germline V gene has CDR1 LNHDA and CDR2 SQIVND (reference sequence). Trimming cost V 6 bases and J 8 bases, with 8 bases left between them. This CDR3 contains 11 residues. The CDR3 reads CASSPGDEQFF. CDR3 nucleotides: TGTGCCAGTAGCCCCGGTGATGAGCAGTTCTTC. Full variable domain (outside the CDR3, taken from reference TRBV19 and TRBJ2-1): DGGITQSPKYLFRKEGQNVTLSCEQNLNHDAMYWYRQDPGQGLRLIYYSQIVNDFQKGDIAEGYSVSREKKESFPLTVTSAQKNPTAFYLCASSPGDEQFFGPGTRLTVL.

The rearrangement links TRBV25-1 to TRBJ2-3, with unresolved D. Trimming pared 3 bases from V and 1 base from J, leaving 11 bases between. CDR3 size: 15 residues. CDR1 MGHDK and CDR2 SYGVNS come from the germline V gene. Written as DNA, the CDR3 is TGTGCCAGCAGTGATTTCCGCGACCGCACAGATACGCAGTATTTT. This translates into CASSDFRDRTDTQYF.

The chain carries TRBV11-2 and TRBJ2-7; D gene ambiguous. The ends were cut back, 3 bases at V and 0 bases at J, with 15 bases in the middle. The CDR3 length is 16 residues. The germline V gene encodes CDR1 SGHAT and CDR2 FQNNGV. The CDR3 protein is CASSFRSARLSYEQYF. The DNA of the CDR3 is TGTGCCAGCAGCTTTCGCTCCGCGCGCCTCTCCTACGAGCAGTACTTC.

CDR3: CASSLAGAWGDTQYF. CDR3 DNA: TGTGCCAGCAGTTTAGCGGGAGCCTGGGGAGATACGCAGTATTTT. The J gene is TRBJ2-3, the V gene TRBV28; TRBD2 matches 7 bases. Germline V gene sequence: CDR1 MDHEN, CDR2 SYDVKM. The CDR3 consists of 15 residues. V gave up 2 bases and J gave up 5 bases; unmatched junction bases: 7.

The rearrangement uses TRBV19 and TRBJ1-1, with D tentatively TRBD1 (6 bases). The CDR3 length is 15 residues. Germline-derived CDR1 and CDR2 are LNHDA and SQIVND (reference sequence). V was pared by 2 bases and J by 3 bases, with 13 bases between. The CDR3 sequence is CASSILTGMYTEAFF. The CDR3 bases are TGTGCCAGTAGTATATTAACAGGGATGTACACTGAAGCTTTCTTT.

The chain has TRBV7-9 and TRBJ1-5; the match to TRBD1 covers 9 bases. The CDR3 spans 16 residues. V gave up 2 bases and J gave up 7 bases; unmatched junction bases: 9. The germline V gene encodes CDR1 SEHNR and CDR2 FQNEAQ (reference sequence). CDR3: CASSLLRDRERQPQHF. In nucleotides, the CDR3 is TGTGCCAGCAGCTTACTTAGGGACAGGGAACGCCAGCCCCAGCATTTT.

V is TRBV18 and J is TRBJ2-7, with 13 nucleotides matching TRBD2. CDR3 length equals 17 residues. Germline CDR1 reads KGHSH; CDR2 reads LQKENI. J was trimmed by 4 bases and V by 5 bases; bases with no gene match: 11. CDR3 sequence reads: CASSGQGRTSGGYEQYF. DNA for the CDR3: TGTGCCAGCTCAGGACAGGGCCGGACTAGCGGGGGTTACGAGCAGTACTTC.

V usage is TRBV5-6 and J usage is TRBJ1-5, with 7 bases that match TRBD1. The CDR3 is 16 amino acids. Unmatched junction bases numbered 6, after V lost 1 base and J lost 2 bases. Per the germline V gene, CDR1 is SGHDT and CDR2 is YYEEEE. CDR3 nucleotides: TGTGCCAGCAGCTTGAACAGGGGCATCGGCAATCAGCCCCAGCATTTT. Its protein product is CASSLNRGIGNQPQHF.

To note about this clone: This sample also contains other DNA sequences that code for the same CDR3. This sequence joins TRBV18 and TRBJ2-3, with unresolved D. The CDR3 is 11 amino acids. The ends were cut back, 1 base at V and 5 bases at J, with 1 base in the middle. CDR1 and CDR2 (germline): KGHSH, LQKENI. The CDR3 DNA is TGTGCCAGCTCACCACGAGATACGCAGTATTTT. It is translated as CASSPRDTQYF.

V gene TRBV10-3 combines with J gene TRBJ2-7; D gene ambiguous. Trimming took off 5 bases at V and 1 base at J, with 9 bases between the two ends. The CDR3 extends over 13 amino acids. Germline CDR1 is ENHRY and CDR2 is SYGVKD. The CDR3 loop is CAISKDGSYEQYF. CDR3 nucleotides: TGTGCCATCAGTAAGGACGGATCCTACGAGCAGTACTTC.

The rearrangement joins TRBV6-5 to TRBJ1-4; the D is unclear. The V and J ends lost 1 base and 6 bases respectively, with 9 bases between them. Germline lookup yields CDR1 MNHEY and CDR2 SVGAGI. The CDR3 contains 14 residues. DNA of the CDR3: TGTGCCAGCAGTTACTTCCCATTTGATGAAAAACTGTTTTTT. Translating it yields CASSYFPFDEKLFF.

On this clone: The sample holds other DNA sequences that translate to the same CDR3. CDR3 residues: CASSLALQETQYF. In nucleotides, the CDR3 is TGTGCCAGCAGCTTGGCACTTCAAGAGACCCAGTACTTC. This chain links TRBV5-4 with TRBJ2-5; D remains unclear. Germline CDR1 is SGHNT and CDR2 is YYREEE (reference sequence). Trimming pared 0 bases from V and 2 bases from J, leaving 5 bases between. CDR3 length equals 13 residues.

The chain couples TRBV28 to TRBJ2-7, with D perhaps TRBD2 (5 bases). This CDR3 spans 12 amino acids. The V end was cut by 7 bases, the J end by 6 bases, with 13 bases between. Germline-derived CDR1 and CDR2 are MDHEN and SYDVKM. CDR3 bases: TGTGCCAGCACCCCGAGAGGGTTCGAGCAGTACTTC. This encodes CASTPRGFEQYF.